Following are 9 T cell receptor beta chains from one sample sequenced in a study of memory CD4+ T cells and cytomegalovirus serostatus. Sequencing used immunoSEQ multiplex PCR; TCRdb keeps in-frame clones, though not all of them. The sample contains 70,000 to 90,000 clones, 78% of which appear only once. Single viable CD3+CD4+CD8-CD45RO+ cells were sorted as the memory CD4+ T cells. Sequenced material: memory CD4+ T cells from blood. The receptor set was obtained from an adult in good health and CMV-seropositive.

The J gene is TRBJ1-1, the V gene TRBV7-9, with TRBD1 matching over 8 bases. The germline V gene has CDR1 SEHNR and CDR2 FQNEAQ (reference sequence). The CDR3 contains 14 residues. With V trimmed by 0 bases and J by 4 bases, 1 base remained unmatched. The CDR3 sequence is CASSLAQGATEAFF. The CDR3 DNA is TGTGCCAGCAGCTTAGCGCAGGGGGCCACTGAAGCTTTCTTT. Filled out from reference TRBV7-9 and TRBJ1-1, the complete variable domain reads DTGVSQNPRHKITKRGQNVTFRCDPISEHNRLYWYRQTLGQGPEFLTYFQNEAQLEKSRLLSDRFSAERPKGSFSTLEIQRTEQGDSAMYLCASSLAQGATEAFFGQGTRLTVV.

This clone appeared a few times. CDR3: CASVQTVLSYNEQFF. The CDR3 region has the DNA TGTGCCAGCGTTCAGACAGTCCTGTCCTACAATGAGCAGTTCTTC. The rearrangement joins TRBV6-1 to TRBJ2-1; the D gene is possibly TRBD1 (5 bases). V gave up 8 bases and J gave up 1 base, with 15 bases separating them. In germline, CDR1 is MNHNS, CDR2 SASEGT. The CDR3 totals 15 residues.

The rearrangement links TRBV18 to TRBJ2-1; TRBD2 matches at 14 bases. V dropped 2 bases and J dropped 6; count of bases not matched to a gene: 3. Germline CDR1 and CDR2: KGHSH and LQKENI. The CDR3 contains 16 residues. The CDR3 nucleotides are TGTGCCAGCTCACCAACGACTAGCGGGAGGGTCAATGAGCAGTTCTTC. It is translated as CASSPTTSGRVNEQFF.

There are a few counts of this clone. The gene calls are TRBV10-2 and TRBJ1-5; unclear D gene. This CDR3 has 14 residues. V shed 3 bases and J shed 0 bases, with 6 bases lying between them. Germline V CDR1 and CDR2: WSHSY, SAAADI. In DNA, the CDR3 is TGCGCCAGCAGTGAACACCATAGCAATCAGCCCCAGCATTTT. It is translated as CASSEHHSNQPQHF.

CDR3 sequence: CAWRSNGGDTGELFF. The CDR3 DNA reads as TGTGCCTGGAGATCTAACGGGGGGGACACCGGGGAGCTGTTTTTT. V usage is TRBV30 and J usage is TRBJ2-2; 8 positions agree with TRBD2. The V gene end was trimmed by 3 bases and the J gene end by 3 bases; junction bases not matched to a gene: 6. CDR1 is GTSNPN and CDR2 is SVGIG in the germline V gene (reference sequence). This CDR3 spans 15 amino acids.

This clone occurred a few times. J is TRBJ2-7 and V is TRBV4-2; unclear D gene. The CDR3 runs 14 residues. CDR1 and CDR2 (germline): LGHNA, YNFKEQ. The ends were cut back, 1 base at V and 6 bases at J, with 13 bases in the middle. Here the CDR3 DNA reads TGTGCCAGCAGCCAAGGCGGAGACTCCCCCGAGCAGTACTTC. Amino acids: CASSQGGDSPEQYF.

V gene TRBV2 combines with J gene TRBJ1-2, with D perhaps TRBD1 (5 bases). This CDR3 is 12 amino acids long. Germline-derived CDR1 and CDR2 are SNHLY and FYNNEI. Trimming stripped 4 bases from V and 4 bases from J, with 7 bases between. DNA for the CDR3: TGTGCCAGCAGTGCGGGGGTCTATGGCTACACCTTC. Encoded protein: CASSAGVYGYTF.

The count of this clone is one. This chain links TRBV29-1 with TRBJ1-5; D call uncertain. V was trimmed by 4 bases and J by 0 bases, leaving 7 bases between them. The CDR3 contains 13 residues. Germline V gives CDR1 SQVTM, CDR2 ANQGSEA. The CDR3 nucleotides read TGCAGCGTTGCAGGCGGTAGCAATCAGCCCCAGCATTTT. It yields the protein CSVAGGSNQPQHF.

V is TRBV5-4 and J is TRBJ1-4, with 8 positions matching TRBD1. This CDR3 region has 14 residues. Germline V gene sequence: CDR1 SGHNT, CDR2 YYREEE (reference sequence). The trim removed 5 bases at V and 11 bases at J, leaving 11 bases unmatched. The CDR3 here is CASSLGQGEGKLFF. CDR3 DNA sequence: TGTGCCAGCAGTTTAGGACAGGGAGAAGGGAAACTGTTTTTT.